The subject of this entry is one T cell receptor (beta chain). Its antigen remains unidentified. Each of the patients experienced relapse following autologous stem cell transplantation, and their brentuximab vedotin exposure differed. Generated by immunoSEQ multiplex PCR, the TCRdb table keeps only in-frame clones and is missing some. Found here are 45,000 to 55,000 clones, 81% of them singletons; the top ten hold less than 20%. The V and J ends lost 1 base and 5 bases respectively, with 14 bases between them. Germline V gene sequence: CDR1 LNHDA, CDR2 SQIVND (reference sequence). The CDR3 extends over 15 amino acids. This sample was taken from a study of PD-1 blockade in classical Hodgkin lymphoma. At the level of the study: The nivolumab dose that patients received was 3 mg/kg, given intravenously every 2 weeks.

General study results and limits: According to reports, newly diagnosed patients had lower baseline TCR diversity than healthy donors, and relapsed/refractory patients had lower baseline TCR diversity still. In CD4+ cells, TCR diversity went up significantly by C4D1, but in CD8+ cells it did not. Those achieving complete response showed baseline diversity like newly diagnosed patients.

The chain carries TRBV19 and TRBJ2-5; a weak D match, TRBD2 (6 bases). Sequencing was performed on peripheral blood mononuclear cells (PBMCs), taken at baseline. The clonotype comes from a human donor with classical Hodgkin lymphoma. CDR3 sequence: CASSIVLVGTETQYF. As DNA, the CDR3 is TGTGCCAGTAGTATAGTCTTAGTGGGGACTGAGACCCAGTACTTC.